The entry below gives a single TCR beta chain sequence along with its context. What it recognizes is unknown. This record comes from a study of T cell repertoires in cytomegalovirus infection. Study-level results: Pooled public TCR beta family frequency picked out CMV carriers with the relevant HLA. CMV-specific TCR beta clonotypes restricted by HLA-C dominated the ex vivo response.

TCRdb called the reads again in MiXCR, with one record for every CDR3 protein. The table shows fewer than 1,000,000 distinct CDR3 sequences, with roughly 30% occurring only once. Trimming pared 0 bases from V and 4 bases from J, leaving 5 bases between. The CDR3 length is 13 residues. Germline CDR1 MNHNY, CDR2 SVGAGI (reference sequence). The specimen was cultured CD8+ T cells from PBMCs, collected from culture after CMV antigen stimulation. The V and J genes are TRBV6-6 and TRBJ2-3; D remains unclear. The sequence came from a human donor in good health (CMV status not recorded). Some clones in this sample may be carry-over from other donors' samples. The CDR3 region has the DNA TGTGCCAGCAGTTACTCTGGGTCAGATACGCAGTATTTT. Translating it yields CASSYSGSDTQYF.